This entry is about one T cell receptor beta chain. The repertoire was sequenced with immunoSEQ multiplex PCR; TCRdb's copy has only in-frame clones and lacks some. The sample includes fewer than 400,000 clones, about 64% of them seen just once. The CDR3 is made up of 12 amino acids. The germline V and J ends were trimmed by 5 bases and 6 bases, with 11 bases remaining between them. Germline V gene sequence: CDR1 SEHNR, CDR2 FQNEAQ (reference sequence). The source of the sample is a study of cytotoxic CD8 clonotypes in ibrutinib-treated CLL. At the level of the study: Researchers reported more than nine relapsed/refractory and about 14 treatment-naive patients, 17 of them IGHV unmutated. Response samples were drawn at a median of around 12 months of treatment, range 6 to 36.

The V gene is TRBV7-9, the J gene TRBJ2-7; tentative D call: TRBD2 (6 bases). This TCR came from a human donor with chronic lymphocytic leukemia. Here the sequenced sample was PBMCs, taken after 36 months of ibrutinib treatment. CDR3 sequence reads: CASSADYAEQYF. For the CDR3, the DNA is TGTGCCAGCAGCGCGGACTATGCCGAGCAGTACTTC.